The present entry profiles one TCR beta chain with its context. The antigen is unknown. Method: immunoSEQ multiplex PCR; TCRdb's copy keeps in-frame clones and lacks some. The sample has 30,000 to 35,000 clones; roughly nine tenths are singletons. This specimen belongs to a study of chemoradiotherapy in HPV16-positive cancers. Findings and limits, study-wide: In HPV16-positive patients, HPV-responsive T-cell expansion tracked better recurrence-free survival.

The clonotype was recovered from a human donor with HPV-associated anogenital cancer. This material consisted of blood, taken from a patient who underwent chemoradiotherapy.

The CDR3 loop reads CASSQDLAGLQGGYTF. DNA of the CDR3: TGCGCCAGCAGCCAAGATCTGGCAGGGCTTCAGGGTGGCTACACCTTC. The chain carries TRBV4-3 and TRBJ1-2, with a possible D match to TRBD1 (5 bases). This CDR3 has 16 amino acids. With 0 bases removed from V and 7 bases from J, the gap between germline ends came to 18 bases. Per the germline V gene, CDR1 is LGHNA and CDR2 is YSLEER.